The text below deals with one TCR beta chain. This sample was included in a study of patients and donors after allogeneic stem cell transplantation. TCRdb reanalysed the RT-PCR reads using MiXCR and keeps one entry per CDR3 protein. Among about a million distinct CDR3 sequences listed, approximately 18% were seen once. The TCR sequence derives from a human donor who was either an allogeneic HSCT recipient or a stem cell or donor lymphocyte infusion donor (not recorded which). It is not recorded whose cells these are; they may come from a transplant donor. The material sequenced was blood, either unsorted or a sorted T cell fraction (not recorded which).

CDR3 sequence: CASSLGDSYQPQHF. As DNA, the CDR3 is TGTGCCAGCAGTTTGGGCGACAGCTATCAGCCCCAGCATTTT. The chain joins TRBV27 to TRBJ1-5, with D perhaps matching TRBD1 (5 bases). The V end was cut by 3 bases, the J end by 5 bases, with 11 bases between. This CDR3 comprises 14 residues. The V gene's germline CDR1 is MNHEY and CDR2 SMNVEV (reference sequence).